This T cell receptor (beta chain) was identified during a study of OX40 agonist ivuxolimab in advanced cancers. This clone was observed a single time. Its antigen is unidentified. The V and J ends lost 2 bases and 4 bases, in that order; junction bases with no gene match: 2. The CDR3 runs 13 residues. CDR1 is MNHEY and CDR2 is SVGAGI in the germline V gene. Overall study findings and caveats: The antigens recognized by the expanded peripheral T cells, that is their antigen specificity, were not determined. At 0.1 to 3.0 mg/kg and by week 6, clonal expansion occurred in CD4+ and CD8+ blood T cells.

The method was immunoSEQ multiplex PCR; TCRdb's version includes in-frame clones alone and lacks a portion of them. Of approximately 89,000 clones listed, roughly 90% are singletons. Material: CD4+ or CD8+ T cells sorted from blood, obtained in a trial of the OX40 agonist ivuxolimab. This receptor was identified in an adult with an advanced solid tumor such as melanoma, head and neck, liver or kidney cancer. The chain carries TRBV6-5 and TRBJ2-7; the match to TRBD1 covers 7 bases. As DNA, the CDR3 is TGTGCCAGCAGTTACGGGACAGATTACGAGCAGTACTTC. This encodes CASSYGTDYEQYF.